The entry that follows covers one T cell receptor (beta chain) sequence. The antigen is not known. Some clones are missing from TCRdb's copy, which holds only in-frame ones; the method was immunoSEQ multiplex PCR. The data hold tens of thousands of clones, with approximately 84% observed a single time. This specimen belongs to a study of radiotherapy plus CTLA-4 blockade in lung cancer. V lost 0 bases, J lost 4 bases, and 12 bases stayed unmatched. CDR1 and CDR2 (germline): SGHRS, YFSETQ. This CDR3 spans 17 amino acids. Study results and limitations: TCR clones from tumors expanded in blood after radiotherapy plus ipilimumab.

The rearrangement uses TRBV5-1 and TRBJ1-1; 7 nucleotides agree with TRBD1. The material sequenced was peripheral blood, taken from a patient treated with radiotherapy plus ipilimumab. The sequence came from a human donor with non-small cell lung cancer whose response to radiotherapy plus ipilimumab could not be evaluated. The CDR3 DNA reads TGCGCCAGCAGCTTGGTATCCGAGACAGGGTACCGCACTGAAGCTTTCTTT. Amino acids: CASSLVSETGYRTEAFF.